This T cell receptor beta chain was found in a study of blood T cells in healthy people across ages. Trimming left V 0 bases short and J 5 bases short, with 6 bases between. Germline V lookup: CDR1 SGHTA, CDR2 FQGNSA. There are 13 residues in the CDR3. The table lists this clonotype with many counts. The use of a sample-barcoded 5' primer and a J-beta primer mix characterized a second PCR of roughly 7 to 11 cycles. In TCRdb, the 5' RACE reads were re-called with MiXCR into one record per CDR3 protein. This sample has roughly 1.7 million distinct CDR3 sequences; 30% to 40% occur once, and the top ten carry over 9%.

The receptor comes from a woman in her thirties in good health. The chain carries TRBV7-2 and TRBJ2-3; the D gene is possibly TRBD2 (5 bases). Sequences were obtained from blood. The CDR3 DNA follows: TGTGCCAGCAGCTTAGCGAGCGGAGATACGCAGTATTTT. This gives the protein CASSLASGDTQYF.